A selection of T cell receptor beta chains follows, all from one sample in a study of T-cell reconstitution after alpha-beta-depleted transplantation in children. TCRdb independently ran MiXCR on the PCR reads; one entry per CDR3 protein. The sample includes about 500,000 distinct CDR3 sequences, 30% to 35% seen only once; the top ten take 2.4%. The sequenced sample was PBMCs from the stem cell graft donor, obtained from the stem cell graft. The receptors were sampled from a human donor who donated a stem cell graft to a child with aplastic anemia. The CDR3 runs from the conserved cysteine through the conserved F or W. The D gene is left open where the match is weak. Not all rows give a size; the values are once, few, many and, for expanded clones, a class.

v_call	d_call	j_call	cdr3_length	clone_size	cdr3_aa	cdr3_nt
TRBV27	-	TRBJ1-1	15	-	CASSLSPTGETEAFF	TGTGCCAGCAGTTTATCCCCGACAGGCGAAACTGAAGCTTTCTTT
TRBV5-1	TRBD1	TRBJ2-2	15	-	CASSSGQGATGELFF	TGCGCCAGCAGCAGCGGACAGGGAGCGACCGGGGAGCTGTTTTTT
TRBV20-1	-	TRBJ2-1	15	-	CSARDLEGAYNEQFF	TGCAGTGCTAGAGATCTAGAGGGGGCCTACAATGAGCAGTTCTTC
TRBV6-2/TRBV6-3	-	TRBJ2-2	16	-	CASIGHRTANTGELFF	TGTGCCAGCATTGGTCATAGGACAGCGAACACCGGGGAGCTGTTTTTT
TRBV21-1	-	TRBJ2-1	19	few	CASSPPRRTSGRWLNEQFF	TGTGCCAGCAGCCCACCGAGGCGGACTAGCGGGAGGTGGTTGAATGAGCAGTTCTTC
TRBV6-2/TRBV6-3	-	TRBJ2-5	15	few	CASSPYSWKKETQYF	TGTGCCAGCAGCCCGTATTCCTGGAAAAAGGAGACCCAGTACTTC
TRBV20-1	-	TRBJ1-5	14	-	CSAAARTINQPQHF	TGCAGTGCTGCGGCTCGCACAATAAATCAGCCCCAGCATTTT
TRBV7-9	TRBD1	TRBJ1-4	14	-	CASSAGTGKEKLFF	TGTGCCAGCAGCGCCGGGACAGGGAAAGAAAAACTGTTTTTT
TRBV10-3	TRBD2	TRBJ2-2	14	few	CAIGGDLGTGELFF	TGTGCCATCGGGGGGGACTTGGGGACCGGGGAGCTGTTTTTT
TRBV29-1	-	TRBJ2-3	16	few	CSVGPTGYQLKTTQYF	TGCAGCGTTGGACCGACCGGGTACCAACTAAAGACTACGCAGTATTTT
TRBV12-3/TRBV12-4	-	TRBJ1-3	13	few	CASSLNAKNTIYF	TGTGCCAGCAGCCTCAACGCGAAAAACACCATATATTTT
TRBV5-1	TRBD1	TRBJ2-2	17	-	CASSKRTGGAGTGELFF	TGCGCCAGCAGCAAAAGGACAGGGGGCGCTGGCACCGGGGAGCTGTTTTTT
TRBV20-1	-	TRBJ1-3	14	-	CSATTRGSGNTIYF	TGCAGTGCAACTACACGGGGCTCGGGAAACACCATATATTTT
TRBV5-4	TRBD1	TRBJ1-2	14	-	CASSLNRGDLAYTF	TGTGCCAGCAGCTTAAACAGGGGCGACCTCGCCTACACCTTC
TRBV20-1	TRBD1	TRBJ2-7	14	-	CSAGPGQRGGEQYF	TGCAGTGCTGGTCCGGGACAGAGGGGTGGCGAGCAGTACTTC
TRBV12-3/TRBV12-4	TRBD2	TRBJ2-5	20	many	CASSPGVTSGRRSGQETQYF	TGTGCCAGCAGTCCGGGGGTGACTAGCGGGAGACGATCAGGCCAAGAGACCCAGTACTTC
TRBV7-2	-	TRBJ2-3	12	once	CASSLEQRAQYF	TGTGCCAGCAGCTTAGAGCAAAGGGCGCAGTATTTT
TRBV7-2	TRBD2	TRBJ2-1	14	few	CASSLGGSANEQFF	TGTGCCAGCAGCTTAGGCGGGAGTGCGAATGAGCAGTTCTTC
TRBV29-1	-	TRBJ2-7	11	few	CSVETGDEQYF	TGCAGCGTTGAGACGGGAGACGAGCAGTACTTC